What follows is one T cell receptor beta chain and its context. The antigen is undetermined. V dropped 1 base and J dropped 4 bases, with 5 bases sitting between them. The CDR3 contains 13 residues. Germline V gene sequence: CDR1 LGHNT, CDR2 FRNRAP. The data belong to a study of T cell responses to AZD1222 COVID-19 vaccine. Findings and limits, study-wide: Spike was spanned by vaccine-associated CD4 TCRs, with dominance at 160-218 and 743-854.

Libraries were prepared by immunoSEQ multiplex PCR; TCRdb keeps only in-frame clonotypes and omits some of them. The table has 200,000 or so clones, about 93% seen once. The receptor's source is an adult who received the AZD1222 COVID-19 vaccine. The J gene is TRBJ1-3, the V gene TRBV12-5; D unresolved. The sample in question was peripheral blood, obtained 28 days after the second AZD1222 dose. The DNA for the CDR3 is TGTGCTAGTGGTTTGGACACGGGAAACACCATATATTTT. This sequence encodes CASGLDTGNTIYF.